Listed below are T cell receptor beta chains from one sample, sequenced in a study of shared clonotypes between healthy human individuals. The assay was immunoSEQ multiplex PCR, and TCRdb's table has in-frame clones only and misses some. This table holds 2 million to 2.5 million clones, about 94% found once. The specimen was naive CD4+ T cells sorted from blood. These receptor sequences come from a man in his late teens or twenties in good health. Each CDR3 is given with its conserved first and last residue. Fields, in order: V gene, clone size, D gene, J gene, CDR3 protein, CDR3 DNA. The D gene is left open where the match is weak. A clone size is listed for some rows: how often the clone was seen (once, few, many), or a class if it is expanded.

v_gene: TRBV9
abundance: -
d_gene: TRBD2
j_gene: TRBJ2-2
CDR3aa: CASSPRLAGGLGGELFF
CDR3nt: TGTGCCAGCAGCCCGAGACTAGCGGGGGGCCTCGGCGGGGAGCTGTTTTTT

v_gene: TRBV7-2
abundance: -
d_gene: TRBD2
j_gene: TRBJ2-1
CDR3aa: CASSFSTGGREQFF
CDR3nt: TGTGCCAGCAGCTTTTCAACGGGAGGGAGGGAGCAGTTCTTC

v_gene: TRBV2
abundance: -
d_gene: -
j_gene: TRBJ2-1
CDR3aa: CASSERGSPNEQFF
CDR3nt: TGTGCCAGCAGTGAAAGGGGTAGCCCCAATGAGCAGTTCTTC

v_gene: TRBV10-3
abundance: -
d_gene: -
j_gene: TRBJ1-3
CDR3aa: CAISESPALSGNTIYF
CDR3nt: TGTGCCATCAGTGAGTCGCCCGCTCTCTCTGGAAACACCATATATTTT

v_gene: TRBV4-1
abundance: -
d_gene: -
j_gene: TRBJ2-1
CDR3aa: CASSHLVGSAEQFF
CDR3nt: TGCGCCAGCAGCCACCTCGTGGGGTCAGCTGAGCAGTTCTTC

v_gene: TRBV6-5
abundance: -
d_gene: TRBD1
j_gene: TRBJ2-3
CDR3aa: CASSPSGGTQYF
CDR3nt: TGTGCCAGCAGTCCCTCAGGGGGTACGCAGTATTTT

v_gene: TRBV7-2
abundance: -
d_gene: TRBD2
j_gene: TRBJ2-5
CDR3aa: CASSLASRLAGIQYF
CDR3nt: TGTGCCAGCAGCTTAGCTTCGAGACTAGCGGGAATACAGTACTTC

v_gene: TRBV9
abundance: -
d_gene: -
j_gene: TRBJ2-1
CDR3aa: CASSAGGTYNEQFF
CDR3nt: TGTGCCAGCAGCGCCGGGGGTACCTACAATGAGCAGTTCTTC

v_gene: TRBV7-2
abundance: -
d_gene: -
j_gene: TRBJ1-1
CDR3aa: CASSLGRANTEAFF
CDR3nt: TGTGCCAGCAGCTTAGGCAGGGCAAACACTGAAGCTTTCTTT

v_gene: TRBV29-1
abundance: -
d_gene: -
j_gene: TRBJ2-7
CDR3aa: CSVEGGPYEQYF
CDR3nt: TGCAGCGTTGAAGGGGGCCCTTACGAGCAGTACTTC

v_gene: TRBV30
abundance: -
d_gene: TRBD2
j_gene: TRBJ2-7
CDR3aa: CASRWLLAGGPGEQYF
CDR3nt: TGTGCCTCCCGCTGGCTACTAGCGGGTGGCCCGGGCGAGCAGTACTTC

v_gene: TRBV5-4
abundance: -
d_gene: -
j_gene: TRBJ2-7
CDR3aa: CASSLQGSSEQYF
CDR3nt: TGTGCCAGCAGCTTGCAGGGGAGTTCCGAGCAGTACTTC

v_gene: TRBV18
abundance: -
d_gene: -
j_gene: TRBJ1-1
CDR3aa: CASSPGSLNTEAFF
CDR3nt: TGTGCCAGCTCACCGGGATCATTGAACACTGAAGCTTTCTTT

v_gene: TRBV11-2
abundance: -
d_gene: -
j_gene: TRBJ2-7
CDR3aa: CASSLTNEQYF
CDR3nt: TGTGCCAGCAGCTTAACAAACGAGCAGTACTTC

v_gene: TRBV27
abundance: once
d_gene: -
j_gene: TRBJ1-2
CDR3aa: CASSLWGNYGYTF
CDR3nt: TGTGCCAGCAGTTTATGGGGAAACTATGGCTACACCTTC

v_gene: TRBV27
abundance: -
d_gene: -
j_gene: TRBJ1-1
CDR3aa: CASRPGLMNTEAFF
CDR3nt: TGTGCCAGCCGACCCGGGCTAATGAACACTGAAGCTTTCTTT

v_gene: TRBV21-1
abundance: -
d_gene: -
j_gene: TRBJ1-2
CDR3aa: CASSKQTGQTSLYPHF
CDR3nt: TGTGCCAGCAGCAAACAAACGGGACAGACCTCACTCTATCCGCACTTC

v_gene: TRBV29-1
abundance: -
d_gene: -
j_gene: TRBJ1-6
CDR3aa: CSVRKYDSNSPLHF
CDR3nt: TGCAGCGTTAGGAAGTACGACAGTAATTCACCCCTCCACTTT

v_gene: TRBV5-4
abundance: -
d_gene: TRBD1
j_gene: TRBJ2-3
CDR3aa: CASSLGTGPRTDTQYF
CDR3nt: TGTGCCAGCAGCTTGGGGACAGGGCCCCGCACAGATACGCAGTATTTT

v_gene: TRBV5-1
abundance: -
d_gene: TRBD1
j_gene: TRBJ2-7
CDR3aa: CASSWDRTEQYF
CDR3nt: TGCGCCAGCAGCTGGGACAGAACCGAGCAGTACTTC

v_gene: TRBV7-2
abundance: -
d_gene: -
j_gene: TRBJ2-1
CDR3aa: CASSLVSGVSYNEQFF
CDR3nt: TGTGCCAGCAGCTTAGTTAGCGGAGTTTCCTACAATGAGCAGTTCTTC

v_gene: TRBV9
abundance: -
d_gene: -
j_gene: TRBJ1-1
CDR3aa: CASSARSNTEAFF
CDR3nt: TGTGCCAGCAGCGCCCGTTCCAACACTGAAGCTTTCTTT

v_gene: TRBV29-1
abundance: once
d_gene: TRBD2
j_gene: TRBJ2-1
CDR3aa: CSVPSGGRSSYNEQFF
CDR3nt: TGCAGCGTTCCTAGCGGGGGACGGAGCTCCTACAATGAGCAGTTCTTC

v_gene: TRBV30
abundance: -
d_gene: -
j_gene: TRBJ2-1
CDR3aa: CAWRRGQGVYNEQFF
CDR3nt: TGTGCCTGGCGGCGGGGCCAGGGGGTATACAATGAGCAGTTCTTC

v_gene: TRBV2
abundance: -
d_gene: -
j_gene: TRBJ1-2
CDR3aa: CASRWGWGPNYGYTF
CDR3nt: TGTGCCAGCAGATGGGGGTGGGGCCCTAACTATGGCTACACCTTC

v_gene: TRBV4-3
abundance: -
d_gene: TRBD2
j_gene: TRBJ2-5
CDR3aa: CASSPSSGAGGEETQYF
CDR3nt: TGCGCCAGCAGCCCCTCAAGCGGTGCGGGAGGTGAAGAGACCCAGTACTTC

v_gene: TRBV21-1
abundance: -
d_gene: -
j_gene: TRBJ1-3
CDR3aa: CASSGENQCGNTIYF
CDR3nt: TGTGCCAGCAGCGGAGAAAATCAATGCGGAAACACCATATATTTT

v_gene: TRBV29-1
abundance: -
d_gene: -
j_gene: TRBJ2-3
CDR3aa: CSVALGTSTDTQYF
CDR3nt: TGCAGCGTTGCGCTGGGGACTAGCACAGATACGCAGTATTTT

v_gene: TRBV14
abundance: -
d_gene: TRBD1
j_gene: TRBJ2-7
CDR3aa: CASSQTTGGPYEQYF
CDR3nt: TGTGCCAGCAGCCAAACGACAGGGGGACCCTACGAGCAGTACTTC

v_gene: TRBV6-5
abundance: few
d_gene: -
j_gene: TRBJ2-7
CDR3aa: CASTPMGAAYEQYF
CDR3nt: TGTGCCAGCACTCCAATGGGTGCAGCCTACGAGCAGTACTTC

v_gene: TRBV5-1
abundance: -
d_gene: -
j_gene: TRBJ1-3
CDR3aa: CASSEPRTHSGNTIYF
CDR3nt: TGCGCCAGCAGCGAGCCCAGGACCCACTCTGGAAACACCATATATTTT

v_gene: TRBV19
abundance: -
d_gene: TRBD2
j_gene: TRBJ2-1
CDR3aa: CASRRTSGIVYNEQFF
CDR3nt: TGTGCCAGTAGAAGGACTAGCGGGATTGTGTACAATGAGCAGTTCTTC

v_gene: TRBV2
abundance: -
d_gene: TRBD1
j_gene: TRBJ1-1
CDR3aa: CASGGRDSIKSNTEAFF
CDR3nt: TGTGCCAGCGGGGGCCGGGACAGCATAAAGTCGAACACTGAAGCTTTCTTT

v_gene: TRBV6-1
abundance: -
d_gene: TRBD2
j_gene: TRBJ2-2
CDR3aa: CASSEILAGAGELFF
CDR3nt: TGTGCCAGCAGTGAAATTTTAGCGGGGGCCGGGGAGCTGTTTTTT

v_gene: TRBV2
abundance: -
d_gene: -
j_gene: TRBJ1-1
CDR3aa: CASIEDRSNTEAFF
CDR3nt: TGTGCCAGCATTGAAGACCGATCGAACACTGAAGCTTTCTTT

v_gene: TRBV19
abundance: -
d_gene: TRBD2
j_gene: TRBJ2-3
CDR3aa: CASSPWTSRGTDTQYF
CDR3nt: TGTGCCAGTAGTCCTTGGACTAGCAGAGGCACAGATACGCAGTATTTT

v_gene: TRBV6-6
abundance: -
d_gene: -
j_gene: TRBJ1-1
CDR3aa: CASSPRDRNTEAFF
CDR3nt: TGTGCCAGCAGTCCCCGGGACCGCAACACTGAAGCTTTCTTT

v_gene: TRBV5-1
abundance: -
d_gene: -
j_gene: TRBJ2-3
CDR3aa: CASSPETDTQYF
CDR3nt: TGCGCCAGCAGCCCTGAAACGGATACGCAGTATTTT

v_gene: TRBV28
abundance: -
d_gene: -
j_gene: TRBJ2-7
CDR3aa: CASSYHGGGYEQYF
CDR3nt: TGTGCCAGCAGTTATCACGGGGGAGGCTACGAGCAGTACTTC

v_gene: TRBV10-2
abundance: -
d_gene: -
j_gene: TRBJ2-2
CDR3aa: CASSEWTKELFF
CDR3nt: TGCGCCAGCAGTGAGTGGACAAAGGAGCTGTTTTTT

v_gene: TRBV27
abundance: once
d_gene: -
j_gene: TRBJ2-3
CDR3aa: CASSLSTTDTQYF
CDR3nt: TGTGCCAGCAGTTTGTCCACCACAGATACGCAGTATTTT

v_gene: TRBV29-1
abundance: -
d_gene: TRBD1
j_gene: TRBJ1-2
CDR3aa: CSARDRAGYTF
CDR3nt: TGCAGCGCCCGGGACAGGGCTGGCTACACCTTC

v_gene: TRBV21-1
abundance: -
d_gene: -
j_gene: TRBJ2-7
CDR3aa: CASSKGPPWGGLACTFYEQYF
CDR3nt: TGTGCCAGCAGCAAAGGACCGCCGTGGGGTGGTCTAGCATGCACATTCTACGAGCAGTACTTC

v_gene: TRBV18
abundance: -
d_gene: -
j_gene: TRBJ2-5
CDR3aa: CASSPIRLETQYF
CDR3nt: TGTGCCAGCTCACCAATTCGGTTGGAGACCCAGTACTTC

v_gene: TRBV6-5
abundance: -
d_gene: TRBD1
j_gene: TRBJ2-3
CDR3aa: CASRYYRGAVDTQYF
CDR3nt: TGTGCCAGCAGATATTACAGGGGAGCGGTAGATACGCAGTATTTT

v_gene: TRBV20-1
abundance: few
d_gene: -
j_gene: TRBJ1-1
CDR3aa: CSAPGNTEAFF
CDR3nt: TGCAGTGCCCCCGGGAACACTGAAGCTTTCTTT

v_gene: TRBV5-4
abundance: -
d_gene: TRBD2
j_gene: TRBJ2-7
CDR3aa: CASRGEGYEQYF
CDR3nt: TGTGCCAGCCGGGGGGAAGGCTACGAGCAGTACTTC